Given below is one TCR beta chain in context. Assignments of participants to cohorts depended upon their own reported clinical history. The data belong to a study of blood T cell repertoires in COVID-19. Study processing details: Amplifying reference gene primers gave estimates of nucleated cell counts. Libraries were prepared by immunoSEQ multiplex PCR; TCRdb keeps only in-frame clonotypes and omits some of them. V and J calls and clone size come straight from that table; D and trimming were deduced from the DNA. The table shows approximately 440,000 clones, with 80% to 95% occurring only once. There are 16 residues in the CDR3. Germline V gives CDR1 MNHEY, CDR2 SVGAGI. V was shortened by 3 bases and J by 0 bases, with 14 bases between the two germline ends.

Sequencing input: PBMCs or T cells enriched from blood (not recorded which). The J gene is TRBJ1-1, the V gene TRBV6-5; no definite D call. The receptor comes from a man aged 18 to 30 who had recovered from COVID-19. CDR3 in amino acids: CASSYFPGRVNTEAFF. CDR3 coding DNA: TGTGCCAGCAGTTATTTCCCGGGAAGAGTGAACACTGAAGCTTTCTTT.